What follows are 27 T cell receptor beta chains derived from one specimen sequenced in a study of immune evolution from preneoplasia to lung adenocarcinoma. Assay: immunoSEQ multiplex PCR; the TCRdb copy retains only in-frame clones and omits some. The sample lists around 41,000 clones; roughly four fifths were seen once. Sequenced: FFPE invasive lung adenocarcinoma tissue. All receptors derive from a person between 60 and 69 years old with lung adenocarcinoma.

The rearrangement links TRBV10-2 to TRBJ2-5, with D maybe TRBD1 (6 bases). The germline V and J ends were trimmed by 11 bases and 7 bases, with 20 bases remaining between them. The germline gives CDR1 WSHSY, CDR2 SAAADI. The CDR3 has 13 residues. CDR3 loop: CAVRGFPVGTQYF. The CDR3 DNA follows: TGCGCCGTAAGGGGGTTTCCGGTAGGGACCCAGTACTTC.

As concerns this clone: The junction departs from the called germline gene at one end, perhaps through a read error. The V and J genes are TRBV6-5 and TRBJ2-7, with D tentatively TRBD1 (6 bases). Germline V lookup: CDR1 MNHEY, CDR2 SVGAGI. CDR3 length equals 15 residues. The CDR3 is CASSYTWTDAYKQYF. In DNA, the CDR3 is TGTGCCAGCAGTTACACGTGGACAGACGCCTACAAGCAGTACTTC.

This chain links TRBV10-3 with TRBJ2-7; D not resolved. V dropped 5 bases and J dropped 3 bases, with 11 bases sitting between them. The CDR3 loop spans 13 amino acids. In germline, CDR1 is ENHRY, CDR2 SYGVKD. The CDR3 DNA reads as TGTGCCATCAGTCTCACCGAAAACTACGAGCAGTACTTC. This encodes CAISLTENYEQYF.

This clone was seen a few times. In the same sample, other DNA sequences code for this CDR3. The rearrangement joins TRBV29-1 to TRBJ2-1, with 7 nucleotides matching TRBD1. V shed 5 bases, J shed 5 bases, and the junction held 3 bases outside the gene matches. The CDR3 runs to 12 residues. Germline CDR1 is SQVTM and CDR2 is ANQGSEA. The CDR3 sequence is CSVPTGNNEQFF. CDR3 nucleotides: TGCAGCGTTCCGACAGGGAACAATGAGCAGTTCTTC.

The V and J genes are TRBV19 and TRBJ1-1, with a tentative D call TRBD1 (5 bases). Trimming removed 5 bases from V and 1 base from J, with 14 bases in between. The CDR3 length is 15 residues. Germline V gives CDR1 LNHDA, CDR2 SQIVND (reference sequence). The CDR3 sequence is CASSPQGRGNTEAFF. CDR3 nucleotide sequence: TGTGCCAGTAGTCCGCAGGGACGGGGGAACACTGAAGCTTTCTTT.

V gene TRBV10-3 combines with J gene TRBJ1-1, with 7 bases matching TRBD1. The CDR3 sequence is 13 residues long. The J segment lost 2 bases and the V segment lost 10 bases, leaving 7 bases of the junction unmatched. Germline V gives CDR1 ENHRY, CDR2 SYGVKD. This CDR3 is CATTGLPNTEAFF. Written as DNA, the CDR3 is TGTGCCACGACAGGGCTTCCCAACACTGAAGCTTTCTTT.

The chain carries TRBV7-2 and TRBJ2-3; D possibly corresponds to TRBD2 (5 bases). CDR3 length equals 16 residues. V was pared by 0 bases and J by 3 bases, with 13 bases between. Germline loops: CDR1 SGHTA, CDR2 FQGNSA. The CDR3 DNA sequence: TGTGCCAGCAGCTTAGCCGGGAATCGAGGGACAGATACGCAGTATTTT. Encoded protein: CASSLAGNRGTDTQYF.

This chain's CDR3 is CASSRGEKLFF. In DNA form, the CDR3 reads TGTGCCAGTAGTAGAGGTGAAAAACTGTTTTTT. This sequence joins TRBV19 and TRBJ1-4; D gene unclear. V was cut by 4 bases and J by 7 bases, with 4 bases left in between. The CDR3 runs to 11 residues. Germline CDR1 LNHDA, CDR2 SQIVND (reference sequence). The full variable domain, in which reference TRBV19 and TRBJ1-4 provide the parts outside the CDR3, is DGGITQSPKYLFRKEGQNVTLSCEQNLNHDAMYWYRQDPGQGLRLIYYSQIVNDFQKGDIAEGYSVSREKKESFPLTVTSAQKNPTAFYLCASSRGEKLFFGSGTQLSVL.

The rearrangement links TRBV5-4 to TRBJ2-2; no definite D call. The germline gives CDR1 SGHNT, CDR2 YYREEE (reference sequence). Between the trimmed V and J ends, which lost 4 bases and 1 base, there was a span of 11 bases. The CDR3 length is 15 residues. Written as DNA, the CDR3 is TGTGCCAGCAGCCGAGATCTCCTGAACACCGGGGAGCTGTTTTTT. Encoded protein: CASSRDLLNTGELFF.

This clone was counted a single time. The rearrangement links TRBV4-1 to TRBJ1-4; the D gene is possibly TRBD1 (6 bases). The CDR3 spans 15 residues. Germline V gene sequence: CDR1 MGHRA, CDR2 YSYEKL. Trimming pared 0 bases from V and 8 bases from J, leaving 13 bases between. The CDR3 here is CASSQERGEGEKLFF. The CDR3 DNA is TGCGCCAGCAGCCAAGAGAGGGGGGAGGGAGAAAAACTGTTTTTT.

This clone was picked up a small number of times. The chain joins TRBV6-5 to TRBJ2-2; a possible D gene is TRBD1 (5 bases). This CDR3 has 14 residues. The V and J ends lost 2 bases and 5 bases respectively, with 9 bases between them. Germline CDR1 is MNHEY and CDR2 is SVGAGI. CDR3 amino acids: CASSYPQGTGELFF. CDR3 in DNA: TGTGCCAGCAGTTACCCTCAGGGAACCGGGGAGCTGTTTTTT.

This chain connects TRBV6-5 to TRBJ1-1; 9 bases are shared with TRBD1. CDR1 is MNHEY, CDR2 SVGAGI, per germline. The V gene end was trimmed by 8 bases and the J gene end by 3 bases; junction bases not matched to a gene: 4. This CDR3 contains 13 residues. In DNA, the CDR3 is TGTGCCAGCGGACAGGGGCTATACACTGAAGCTTTCTTT. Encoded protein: CASGQGLYTEAFF.

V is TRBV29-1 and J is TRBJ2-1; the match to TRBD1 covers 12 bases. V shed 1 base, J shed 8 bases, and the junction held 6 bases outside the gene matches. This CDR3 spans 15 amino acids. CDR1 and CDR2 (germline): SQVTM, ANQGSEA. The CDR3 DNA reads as TGCAGCGTTGAAGGGGGACAGGGGGCGCGGGATGAGCAGTTCTTC. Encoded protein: CSVEGGQGARDEQFF.

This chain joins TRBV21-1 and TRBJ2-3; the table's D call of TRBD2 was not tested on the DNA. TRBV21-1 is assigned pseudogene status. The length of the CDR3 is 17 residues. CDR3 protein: CASTPRAGLAGEDTQYF. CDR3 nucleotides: TGTGCCAGCACTCCGAGGGCAGGACTAGCGGGAGAAGATACGCAGTATTTT.

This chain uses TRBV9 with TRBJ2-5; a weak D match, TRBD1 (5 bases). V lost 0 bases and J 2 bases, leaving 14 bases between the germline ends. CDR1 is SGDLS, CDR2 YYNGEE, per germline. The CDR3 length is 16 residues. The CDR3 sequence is CASSVGPGQLQETQYF. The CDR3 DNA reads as TGTGCCAGCAGCGTAGGCCCCGGACAATTACAAGAGACCCAGTACTTC.

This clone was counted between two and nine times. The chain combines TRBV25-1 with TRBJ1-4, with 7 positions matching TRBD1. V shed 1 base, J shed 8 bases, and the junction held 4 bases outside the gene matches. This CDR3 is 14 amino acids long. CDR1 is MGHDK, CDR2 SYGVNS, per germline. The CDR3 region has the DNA TGTGCCAGCAGTGAATGGGACAGCAGGGAAAAACTGTTTTTT. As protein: CASSEWDSREKLFF.

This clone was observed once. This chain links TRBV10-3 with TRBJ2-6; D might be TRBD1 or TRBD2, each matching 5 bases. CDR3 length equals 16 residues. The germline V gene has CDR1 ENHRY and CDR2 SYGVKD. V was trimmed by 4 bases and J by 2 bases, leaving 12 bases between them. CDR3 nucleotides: TGTGCCATCAGTGCTAGGGGACCAACTGGGGCCAACGTCCTGACTTTC. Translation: CAISARGPTGANVLTF.

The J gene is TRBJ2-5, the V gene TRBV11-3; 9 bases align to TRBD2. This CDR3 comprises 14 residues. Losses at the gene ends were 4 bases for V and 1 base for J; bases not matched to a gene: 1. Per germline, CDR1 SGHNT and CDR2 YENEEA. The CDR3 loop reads CASSSTSGQETQYF. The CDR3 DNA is TGTGCCAGCAGCTCGACTAGCGGCCAAGAGACCCAGTACTTC.

The CDR3 reads CASSSKREADTQYF. The DNA for the CDR3 is TGTGCCAGCAGCTCGAAGCGGGAGGCAGATACGCAGTATTTT. This chain uses TRBV5-5 with TRBJ2-3; 9 bases are a match to TRBD2. CDR1 is SGHKS and CDR2 is YYEKEE in the germline V gene (reference sequence). This CDR3 contains 14 residues. J gave up 4 bases and V 3 bases, and 3 bases lay outside the gene matches.

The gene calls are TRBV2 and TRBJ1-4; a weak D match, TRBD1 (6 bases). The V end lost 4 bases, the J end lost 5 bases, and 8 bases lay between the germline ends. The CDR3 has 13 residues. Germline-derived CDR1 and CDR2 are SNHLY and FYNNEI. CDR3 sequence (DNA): TGTGCCAGCAGTGGGCAGGGGAATGAAAAACTGTTTTTT. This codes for CASSGQGNEKLFF.

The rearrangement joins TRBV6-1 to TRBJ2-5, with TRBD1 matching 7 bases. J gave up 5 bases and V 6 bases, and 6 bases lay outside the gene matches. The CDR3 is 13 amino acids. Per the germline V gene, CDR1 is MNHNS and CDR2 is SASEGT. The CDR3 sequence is CASRRQGMETQYF. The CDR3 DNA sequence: TGTGCCAGCAGACGACAGGGAATGGAGACCCAGTACTTC.

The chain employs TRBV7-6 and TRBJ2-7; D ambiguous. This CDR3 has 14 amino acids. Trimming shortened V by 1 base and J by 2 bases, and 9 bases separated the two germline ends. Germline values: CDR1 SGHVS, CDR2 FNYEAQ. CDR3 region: CASSLVKGPYEQYF. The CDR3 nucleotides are TGTGCCAGCAGCTTAGTTAAGGGCCCCTACGAGCAGTACTTC.

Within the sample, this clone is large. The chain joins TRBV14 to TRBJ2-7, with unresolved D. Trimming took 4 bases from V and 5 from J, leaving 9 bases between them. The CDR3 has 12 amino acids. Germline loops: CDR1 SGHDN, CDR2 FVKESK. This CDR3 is CASSRLVDEQYF. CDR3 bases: TGTGCCAGCAGCCGACTTGTGGACGAGCAGTACTTC.

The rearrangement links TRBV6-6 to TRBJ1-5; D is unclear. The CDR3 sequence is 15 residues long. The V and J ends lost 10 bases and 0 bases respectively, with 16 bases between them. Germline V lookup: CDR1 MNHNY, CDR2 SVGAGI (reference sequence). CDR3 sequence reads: CATDGRENSNQPQHF. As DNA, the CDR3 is TGTGCCACCGACGGTAGAGAGAATAGCAATCAGCCCCAGCATTTT.

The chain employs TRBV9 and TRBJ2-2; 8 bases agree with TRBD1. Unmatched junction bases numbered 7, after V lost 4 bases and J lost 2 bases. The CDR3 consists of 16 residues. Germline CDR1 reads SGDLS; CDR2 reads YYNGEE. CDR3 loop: CASSPRTGRNTGELFF. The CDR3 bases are TGTGCCAGCAGCCCACGGACAGGGAGAAACACCGGGGAGCTGTTTTTT.

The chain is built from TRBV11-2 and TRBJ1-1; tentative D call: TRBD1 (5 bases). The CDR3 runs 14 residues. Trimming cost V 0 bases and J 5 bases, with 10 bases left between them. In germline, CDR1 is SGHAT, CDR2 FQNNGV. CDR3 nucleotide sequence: TGTGCCAGCAGCTTAGACCCCCGGGGGACTGAAGCTTTCTTT. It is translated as CASSLDPRGTEAFF.

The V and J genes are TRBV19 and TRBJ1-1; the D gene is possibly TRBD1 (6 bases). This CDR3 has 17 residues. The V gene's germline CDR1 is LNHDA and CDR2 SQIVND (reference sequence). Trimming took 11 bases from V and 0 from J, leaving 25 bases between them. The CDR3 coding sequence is TGTGCCGGAAGGGGGGCGAAGGGAAGGGTCATGAACACTGAAGCTTTCTTT. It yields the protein CAGRGAKGRVMNTEAFF.